These 20 T cell receptor beta chains originate from one sample sequenced in a study of blood T cell repertoires in COVID-19 (dated by TCRdb to about 2020). The library was generated by the immunoSEQ multiplex PCR assay. This is the immuneACCESS table as TCRdb keeps it, with only in-frame sequences that have V and J called. A part of the clones is gone; compared with another copy, unresolved V genes explain less than half, and the rest is unexplained. The sample profile shows 150,000 to 200,000 clones; roughly 82% of them were found once. Over 12% of the sample is in the top ten clones. Sequenced material: PBMCs or T cells enriched from blood (not recorded which). These receptors came from a man aged 50 or older who had recovered from COVID-19.

V gene TRBV4-1 combines with J gene TRBJ1-6, with D perhaps TRBD1 (6 bases). Germline values: CDR1 MGHRA, CDR2 YSYEKL. CDR3 size: 15 residues. V gave up 2 bases and J gave up 7 bases, with 12 bases separating them. The CDR3 region is CASSQPDRQNSPLHF. In nucleotides, the CDR3 is TGCGCCAGCAGCCAACCGGACAGACAGAATTCACCCCTCCACTTT.

The rearrangement uses TRBV18 and TRBJ1-3; TRBD1 matches 10 bases. The CDR3 has 15 amino acids. V was clipped by 6 bases and J by 4 bases; unmatched bases: 6. Germline CDR1 and CDR2: KGHSH and LQKENI. CDR3 bases: TGTGCCAGCTCCGGGGACAGGGGACCCGGAAACACCATATATTTT. As protein: CASSGDRGPGNTIYF.

This CDR3 reads CASNKPGRNTEAFF. As DNA, the CDR3 is TGTGCCAGTAACAAACCTGGCCGGAACACTGAAGCTTTCTTT. This rearrangement joins TRBV19 to TRBJ1-1; D is unresolved. Germline lookup yields CDR1 LNHDA and CDR2 SQIVND (reference sequence). The ends were cut back, 7 bases at V and 1 base at J, with 13 bases in the middle. The CDR3 is 14 amino acids.

This sequence joins TRBV2 and TRBJ1-1; the D gene is possibly TRBD1 (5 bases). The CDR3 covers 15 residues. V gave up 3 bases and J gave up 1 base, with 12 bases separating them. Germline loops: CDR1 SNHLY, CDR2 FYNNEI. The CDR3 protein is CASSEEQAANTEAFF. CDR3 DNA sequence: TGTGCCAGCAGTGAGGAACAGGCCGCGAACACTGAAGCTTTCTTT. The whole variable domain, filled in from reference TRBV2 and TRBJ1-1, reads EPEVTQTPSHQVTQMGQEVILRCVPISNHLYFYWYRQILGQKVEFLVSFYNNEISEKSEIFDDQFSVERPDGSNFTLKIRSTKLEDSAMYFCASSEEQAANTEAFFGQGTRLTVV.

The chain links TRBV11-3 to TRBJ1-1; D remains ambiguous. V lost 3 bases, J lost 4 bases, and 9 bases lay in between. Germline V gene sequence: CDR1 SGHNT, CDR2 YENEEA. The CDR3 is 13 amino acids. For the CDR3, the DNA is TGTGCCAGCAGCTTGAGGGCTGGCACTGAAGCTTTCTTT. Its protein product is CASSLRAGTEAFF.

The chain couples TRBV18 to TRBJ1-1, with D possibly being TRBD1 (5 bases). Trimming shortened V by 2 bases and J by 3 bases, and 7 bases separated the two germline ends. This CDR3 contains 13 residues. The V gene's germline CDR1 is KGHSH and CDR2 LQKENI. The CDR3 nucleotides read TGTGCCAGCTCACCAGGGGCGGACACTGAAGCTTTCTTT. It translates to CASSPGADTEAFF.

The chain employs TRBV7-6 and TRBJ1-2; D is unclear. The CDR3 sequence is 13 residues long. CDR1 is SGHVS and CDR2 is FNYEAQ in the germline V gene. Trimming removed 5 bases at V and 3 bases at J, with 10 bases between. The CDR3: CASSARGDYGYTF. The CDR3 region has the DNA TGTGCCAGCAGCGCCCGGGGAGACTATGGCTACACCTTC.

The rearrangement links TRBV6-7 to TRBJ1-5, with 8 bases aligning to TRBD1. TRBV6-7 belongs to the ORF category, with a function that is uncertain. The CDR3 length is 16 residues. J was trimmed by 1 base and V by 8 bases; bases with no gene match: 10. CDR3 sequence (DNA): TGTGCCAGCGCCGACAGACAGGGGAACAGCAATCAGCCCCAGCATTTT. Protein: CASADRQGNSNQPQHF.

The chain couples TRBV6-5 to TRBJ2-7, with a weak D call TRBD1 (6 bases). The CDR3 is 13 amino acids. Germline V gene data show CDR1 as MNHEY and CDR2 as SVGAGI. V dropped 5 bases and J dropped 3 bases, with 11 bases sitting between them. CDR3 in DNA: TGTGCCAGCAGTCCTGAGACAGGCTACGAGCAGTACTTC. It encodes CASSPETGYEQYF.

V gene TRBV7-4 combines with J gene TRBJ1-4; 7 bases agree with TRBD1. Germline lookup yields CDR1 SGHVT and CDR2 SQSDAQ. After removal of 5 bases from V and 2 bases from J, the junction contained 11 bases not matched to a gene. The length of the CDR3 is 17 residues. CDR3 in amino acids: CASSRSSGDSTNEKLFF. The CDR3 DNA sequence: TGTGCCAGCAGCCGATCGTCTGGGGACAGTACTAATGAAAAACTGTTTTTT.

The chain combines TRBV10-3 with TRBJ1-2; weak D call: TRBD1 (6 bases). Trimming shortened V by 0 bases and J by 4 bases, and 12 bases separated the two germline ends. Germline values: CDR1 ENHRY, CDR2 SYGVKD. This CDR3 region has 15 residues. CDR3 loop: CAISESDRGAYGYTF. As DNA, the CDR3 is TGTGCCATCAGTGAGTCGGACCGGGGGGCCTATGGCTACACCTTC.

This chain joins TRBV19 and TRBJ2-2; 8 nucleotides line up with TRBD1. J gave up 4 bases and V 5 bases, and 9 bases lay outside the gene matches. CDR1 is LNHDA and CDR2 is SQIVND in the germline V gene (reference sequence). This CDR3 contains 16 residues. This CDR3 is CASSRTGGIPTGELFF. The CDR3 DNA reads as TGTGCCAGTAGTCGTACAGGGGGTATTCCCACCGGGGAGCTGTTTTTT.

This chain connects TRBV5-1 to TRBJ2-7; weak D call: TRBD1 (6 bases). V was cut by 4 bases and J by 5 bases, with 13 bases left in between. The germline gives CDR1 SGHRS, CDR2 YFSETQ. CDR3 size: 13 residues. CDR3: CASSGNRVDEQYF. The CDR3 DNA reads TGCGCCAGCAGCGGAAACAGGGTTGACGAGCAGTACTTC.

The CDR3 sequence is CASSRGTDSNQPQHF. The CDR3 DNA reads TGTGCCAGCAGCCGTGGGACAGATAGCAATCAGCCCCAGCATTTT. This rearrangement joins TRBV7-6 to TRBJ1-5; 7 nucleotides line up with TRBD1. The germline gives CDR1 SGHVS, CDR2 FNYEAQ. The J segment lost 0 bases and the V segment lost 5 bases, leaving 4 bases of the junction unmatched. The CDR3 loop spans 15 amino acids.

This clone was detected only once. This rearrangement joins TRBV28 to TRBJ2-1; 9 bases line up with TRBD2. The CDR3 is made up of 18 amino acids. Trimming cost V 6 bases and J 8 bases; bases outside gene matches: 20. Germline V gene data show CDR1 as MDHEN and CDR2 as SYDVKM. The CDR3 protein is CASRGPFGRAGGGDEQFF. CDR3 coding DNA: TGTGCCAGCAGGGGCCCCTTCGGTCGAGCGGGGGGTGGGGATGAGCAGTTCTTC.

The rearrangement uses TRBV29-1 and TRBJ1-1; no reliable D call. CDR1 is SQVTM and CDR2 is ANQGSEA in the germline V gene. Trimming took off 7 bases at V and 1 base at J, with 7 bases between the two ends. The CDR3 runs 11 residues. The CDR3 nucleotides are TGCAGCGGACACAGGAACACTGAAGCTTTCTTT. Amino acids: CSGHRNTEAFF.

This chain uses TRBV18 with TRBJ1-2; possible D gene TRBD1, 5 bases. V shed 3 bases and J shed 7 bases, with 6 bases lying between them. The germline CDR1 and CDR2 sequences are KGHSH and LQKENI. This CDR3 has 11 residues. The CDR3 DNA reads as TGTGCCAGCTCACCCGACAGTGGCTACACCTTC. Translating gives CASSPDSGYTF.

This chain links TRBV19 with TRBJ2-5, with TRBD1 matching over 9 bases. Losses at the gene ends were 4 bases for V and 7 bases for J; bases not matched to a gene: 10. Germline V gives CDR1 LNHDA, CDR2 SQIVND (reference sequence). This CDR3 spans 15 amino acids. The CDR3 DNA reads as TGTGCCAGTAGTAGAGCTCCGGGACAGGGAGGGACCCAGTACTTC. The encoded protein is CASSRAPGQGGTQYF.

This clone has only one observation. V usage is TRBV27 and J usage is TRBJ2-2; D is perhaps TRBD2 (6 bases). CDR3 length: 16 residues. CDR1 and CDR2 (germline): MNHEY, SMNVEV (reference sequence). The germline V and J ends were trimmed by 5 bases and 5 bases, with 18 bases remaining between them. CDR3 sequence (DNA): TGTGCCAGCAGTCCGATAGGAGGGGCCAAGACCGGGGAGCTGTTTTTT. Translated, it gives CASSPIGGAKTGELFF.

In DNA form, the CDR3 reads TGTGCCAGCAGCTTACCGGGGGGACAAGAGACCCAGTACTTC. Amino acids: CASSLPGGQETQYF. The V gene is TRBV7-8, the J gene TRBJ2-5; 7 nucleotides agree with TRBD2. Germline V lookup: CDR1 SGHVS, CDR2 FQNEAQ. The CDR3 totals 14 residues. J lost 2 bases, V lost 2 bases, and 2 bases had no gene match.